These T cell receptor beta chains were read from a single sample in a study of Ad26.COV2.S vaccination and SARS-CoV-2 variants. Measured with immunoSEQ multiplex PCR; TCRdb has only the in-frame clones, and not every one. The sample carries 380,000 or so clones, 70% to 90% recorded once. Sequences were derived from peripheral blood, sampled in a trial of Ad26.COV2.S vaccine versus placebo. The source is a person between 18 and 65 years old who received the Ad26.COV2.S COVID-19 vaccine or a placebo. Each CDR3 is given with its conserved first and last residue. Each record gives: J gene, V gene, D gene, clone size, CDR3 DNA, CDR3 protein. A D gene is named only where the DNA matches it firmly. The size of a clone is reported for some rows only, either as once, few or many, or as a class for expanded clones.

TRBJ2-3	TRBV10-3	TRBD2	-	TGTGCCATCAGTGAGTCGGCCGGCAGACTAGCGGGAGGTCATACAGATACGCAGTATTTT	CAISESAGRLAGGHTDTQYF
TRBJ1-2	TRBV10-2	-	few	TGCGCCAGCAGTGAGTCGAAGGGTCACTATGGCTACACCTTC	CASSESKGHYGYTF
TRBJ2-7	TRBV25-1	-	few	TGTGCCAGCAGTGAATCGGGAACAACCTACGAGCAGTACTTC	CASSESGTTYEQYF
TRBJ1-4	TRBV7-8	-	-	TGTGCCAGCAGTTTAGGGTCAGTGAATGAAAAACTGTTTTTT	CASSLGSVNEKLFF
TRBJ2-5	TRBV6-5	TRBD1	-	TGTGCCAGCGGGACAGGGGAATCGAGGGGAGAGACCCAGTACTTC	CASGTGESRGETQYF
TRBJ1-5	TRBV18	-	-	TGTGCCAGCTCACCACTCCCCCGGCCGGGGCCTTATAGCAATCAGCCCCAGCATTTT	CASSPLPRPGPYSNQPQHF
TRBJ2-5	TRBV7-2	TRBD2	-	TGTGCCAGCAGCTCCGGGACTAGCGGGGGGCGCCAAGAGACCCAGTACTTC	CASSSGTSGGRQETQYF
TRBJ1-3	TRBV19	-	once	TGTGCCAGTTGGGATGACACTGGAAACACCATATATTTT	CASWDDTGNTIYF
TRBJ1-1	TRBV7-2	-	-	TGTGCCAGCAACAGGGCTCGGGCTGAAGCTTTCTTT	CASNRARAEAFF
TRBJ1-1	TRBV12-3/TRBV12-4	-	-	TGTGCCATCCTGGACCGCGGATGGACTGAAGCTTTCTTT	CAILDRGWTEAFF
TRBJ1-1	TRBV19	TRBD1	-	TGTGCCAGTAGTTTACCGGGACAGATGAACACTGAAGCTTTCTTT	CASSLPGQMNTEAFF
TRBJ1-5	TRBV2	-	once	TGTGCCAGCAGTCCTCCTATACAGCCCCAGCATTTT	CASSPPIQPQHF
TRBJ2-7	TRBV6-1	TRBD1	-	TGTGCCAGCAGTGCGTCCGGTCGGGACAGGGGGCTTTACGAGCAGTACTTC	CASSASGRDRGLYEQYF
TRBJ2-1	TRBV11-2	-	few	TGTGCCAGCAGCCTCACACATGGGAACACGGGGTACAATGAGCAGTTCTTC	CASSLTHGNTGYNEQFF
TRBJ2-3	TRBV11-2	-	-	TGTGCCAGCAGCCTCGGGAGCCCGGAAGATACGCAGTATTTT	CASSLGSPEDTQYF
TRBJ2-1	TRBV19	-	-	TGTGCCAGTGGGGAAGGGGTCTTCTCCTACAATGAGCAGTTCTTC	CASGEGVFSYNEQFF
TRBJ1-6	TRBV5-1	-	-	TGCGCCAGCAGGAAGGACAGTCAGGCGGGGGGGATTTCACCCCTCCACTTT	CASRKDSQAGGISPLHF
TRBJ2-2	TRBV4-1	-	-	TGCGCCAGCAGCCGAACAGACGCGAACACCGGGGAGCTGTTTTTT	CASSRTDANTGELFF
TRBJ2-3	TRBV6-2/TRBV6-3	TRBD2	few	TGTGCCAGCAGTTACTCGGGACAGGGACTAGCGGGGGAGATAGATACGCAGTATTTT	CASSYSGQGLAGEIDTQYF
TRBJ1-5	TRBV6-1	-	many	TGTGCCAGCAGTGAAGTGGGGACACTTAGCAATCAGCCCCAGCATTTT	CASSEVGTLSNQPQHF
TRBJ2-5	TRBV18	TRBD2	-	TGTGCCAGCTCACGAGCGGGGGACCAAGAGACCCAGTACTTC	CASSRAGDQETQYF
TRBJ1-4	TRBV7-2	-	-	TGTGCCAGCAGCTTAGTAGGGGAGGGTGAAAAACTGTTTTTT	CASSLVGEGEKLFF
TRBJ2-7	TRBV5-6	-	-	TGTGCCAGCAGCTTGGCTTGGAGGAGGACAGACTCCTACGAGCAGTACTTC	CASSLAWRRTDSYEQYF
TRBJ1-5	TRBV5-8	-	large	TGTGCCAGCAGCTTGTTTCGCGACGGGGACAATCAGCCCCAGCATTTT	CASSLFRDGDNQPQHF
TRBJ1-5	TRBV28	-	-	TGTGCCAGCAGTTTATATAGCAGTCAGAATAGCAATCAGCCCCAGCATTTT	CASSLYSSQNSNQPQHF
TRBJ2-1	TRBV7-8	TRBD2	once	TGTGCCAGCAGCCCCACGGATGCGGGGGTTCAATCGGAGCAGTTCTTC	CASSPTDAGVQSEQFF
TRBJ1-1	TRBV7-2	-	-	TGTGCCAGCAGCTTTTGGGGGGCGAACACTGAAGCTTTCTTT	CASSFWGANTEAFF
TRBJ2-7	TRBV27	-	-	TGTGCCAGCAGTTCCCTTCACAGTGGCGGGCAGTACTTC	CASSSLHSGGQYF
TRBJ2-7	TRBV7-2	TRBD1	-	TGTGCCAGCAGCTTAGACGGGACAGCAAGCGGCGAGCAGTACTTC	CASSLDGTASGEQYF
TRBJ1-2	TRBV7-9	TRBD1	-	TGTGCCAGCAGCTCTATGACAGGGGACTATGGCTACACCTTC	CASSSMTGDYGYTF
TRBJ2-1	TRBV19	-	-	TGTGCCAGTCGCAAACCGGGACACCAAGGGGAGCAGTTCTTC	CASRKPGHQGEQFF
TRBJ1-1	TRBV10-3	-	-	TGTGCCATCAGTGACAGGGAGAGCACTGAAGCTTTCTTT	CAISDRESTEAFF
TRBJ2-3	TRBV6-4	TRBD1	-	TGTGCCAGCAGTCCGGACAGGGTTACAGATACGCAGTATTTT	CASSPDRVTDTQYF
TRBJ2-2	TRBV6-2/TRBV6-3	-	-	TGTGCCAGCAGTTACGTTCCTAGCGCCACCGGGGAGCTGTTTTTT	CASSYVPSATGELFF
TRBJ1-5	TRBV6-5	-	-	TGTGCCAGCAGACAGGGAAATCAGCCCCAGCATTTT	CASRQGNQPQHF
TRBJ2-2	TRBV4-2	-	many	TGTGCCAGCAGCCAAGTTATCTTAGGGGTCGGCACCGGGGAGCTGTTTTTT	CASSQVILGVGTGELFF
TRBJ1-4	TRBV12-3/TRBV12-4	TRBD1	-	TGTGCCAGCGGTGGGTTGGGACAGGAAAAACTGTTTTTT	CASGGLGQEKLFF
TRBJ2-2	TRBV7-8	-	-	TGTGCCAGCAGCTTGGCCCGACGGGAAAACACCGGGGAGCTGTTTTTT	CASSLARRENTGELFF
TRBJ2-1	TRBV11-2	-	-	TGTGCCAGCAGCTTACGGCCAATCGGACTGAACAATGAGCAGTTCTTC	CASSLRPIGLNNEQFF
TRBJ2-3	TRBV27	TRBD2	-	TGTGCCAGCAGTCCACATAACCCTAGCGGGAGTGATACGCAGTATTTT	CASSPHNPSGSDTQYF
TRBJ2-2	TRBV6-5	-	-	TGTGCCAGCATTGCGGGTAACACCGGGGAGCTGTTTTTT	CASIAGNTGELFF